These T cell receptor beta chains were read from a single sample in a study of control samples from healthy donors and cancer patients. TCRdb's copy holds only in-frame clones and misses some; the assay was immunoSEQ multiplex PCR. The data show 130,000 or so clones, with roughly 87% seen just once and about 8.7% held by the top ten. The sample was blood. Receptors were obtained from a man aged 35-49 years in good health. Each CDR3 is given without its conserved first and last residue. Each record gives: J gene, V gene, CDR3 protein.

TRBJ2-1,TRBV7-9,ASRTDRGKGNEQF
TRBJ2-3,TRBV12-5,ASGLVKGGTDTQY
TRBJ2-7,TRBV7-8,ASSLAAGVYEQY
TRBJ1-2,TRBV18,ASSPPTDPYGYT
TRBJ1-1,TRBV11-3,ASSLRGLGMDTEAF
TRBJ2-5,TRBV13,ASSLEGRGGQETQY
TRBJ2-3,TRBV5-1,ASSLDLAGGTDTQY
TRBJ2-1,TRBV5-1,ASTAGNGGANEQF
TRBJ2-3,TRBV25-1,ASSVPWGEGASTDTQY
TRBJ1-1,TRBV14,ASSQPGMNTEAF
TRBJ2-7,TRBV6-5,ASSYMTGEEQY
TRBJ2-1,TRBV24-1,ATSDWDFSSYNEQF
TRBJ1-3,TRBV25-1,ASTPALSLGNTIY
TRBJ2-7,TRBV11-3,ASSLGLAGGASSYEQY
TRBJ2-1,TRBV14,ASSQAARGPYNEQF
TRBJ1-1,TRBV18,ASSAGENTEAF
TRBJ1-4,TRBV7-2,ASSYQSATNEKLF
TRBJ1-6,TRBV15,ATSRDLSPLH
TRBJ2-5,TRBV5-5,ASSFRGETQY
TRBJ1-1,TRBV7-2,ASSPGAYTEAF
TRBJ1-4,TRBV7-9,ASRSQDLDEKLF
TRBJ2-1,TRBV24-1,ATSDRQGPKLNEQF
TRBJ1-2,TRBV7-7,ASSFPGTAYGYT
TRBJ2-7,TRBV11-3,ASSLGQGTSSTEQY
TRBJ2-3,TRBV30,AWSSADTQY
TRBJ2-6,TRBV18,ASSLTLSGANVLT
TRBJ2-1,TRBV9,ASSVVPLGSEQF
TRBJ1-1,TRBV15,ATSRDAASPGAF
TRBJ2-5,TRBV7-8,ASSRGAGETQY
TRBJ2-1,TRBV25-1,ARGTGGLNEQF
TRBJ1-6,TRBV27,ASSSVYNSPLH
TRBJ1-6,TRBV4-3,ASSQDTDNNSPLH
TRBJ2-5,TRBV5-1,ASSLAGGQETQY
TRBJ2-3,TRBV18,ASSPGGLGISEQY
TRBJ1-4,TRBV10-3,AISPGAGEKLF
TRBJ2-2,TRBV2,ASRVGGADTGELF
TRBJ2-3,TRBV3-1/TRBV3-2,ASSQEGGGPFPTDTQY
TRBJ2-3,TRBV21-1,ASSKEGHLGPTDTQY
TRBJ2-5,TRBV11-3,ASSLVRRAFETQY
TRBJ1-5,TRBV18,ASSPRTGSNQPQH
TRBJ1-5,TRBV2,ASRERGFDQPQH
TRBJ1-1,TRBV6-1,ASSVSDRDQNTEAF
TRBJ1-2,TRBV9,ASSVGHPGYGYT
TRBJ1-2,TRBV7-9,ASSPDRSQLYGYT
TRBJ2-1,TRBV6-5,ASSYSGSRSYNEQF
TRBJ2-5,TRBV4-3,ASSQDLGGQETQY
TRBJ1-4,TRBV30,AWSPGTGPEKLF
TRBJ2-7,TRBV25-1,ASGEAWGGCASYEQY
TRBJ2-1,TRBV11-3,ASSPRLSSGSVNEQF
TRBJ2-2,TRBV6-2/TRBV6-3,ASSRDRETGELF
TRBJ1-3,TRBV23-1,ASSQSIAGSTHFKVGNTIY
TRBJ2-1,TRBV29-1,SVRFSGGQEQF
TRBJ1-1,TRBV11-3,ASSFTGPSKAF